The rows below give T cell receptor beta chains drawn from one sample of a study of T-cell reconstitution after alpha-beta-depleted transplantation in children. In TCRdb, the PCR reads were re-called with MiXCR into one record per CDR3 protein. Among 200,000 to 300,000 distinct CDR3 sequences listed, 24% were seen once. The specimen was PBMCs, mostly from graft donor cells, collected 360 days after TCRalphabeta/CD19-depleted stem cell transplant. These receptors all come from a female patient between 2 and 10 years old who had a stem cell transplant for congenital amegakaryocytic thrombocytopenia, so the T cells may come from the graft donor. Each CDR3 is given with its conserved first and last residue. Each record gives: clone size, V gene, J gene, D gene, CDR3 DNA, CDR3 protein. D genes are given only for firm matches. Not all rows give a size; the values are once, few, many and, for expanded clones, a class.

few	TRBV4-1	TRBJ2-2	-	TGCGCCAGCAGCCAAATTCCCGGGACGGGGAATACCGGGGAGCTGTTTTTT	CASSQIPGTGNTGELFF
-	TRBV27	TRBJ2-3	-	TGTGCCAGCAGAGGAGTACACACAGATACGCAGTATTTT	CASRGVHTDTQYF
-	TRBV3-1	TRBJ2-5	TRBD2	TGTGCCAGCAGCGTACGTGCCGCGGGAGACTATCTGGGTGAGACCCAGTACTTC	CASSVRAAGDYLGETQYF
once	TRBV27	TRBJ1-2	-	TGTGCCAGCAGACCGATGGGCAGAACGAACTATGGCTACACCTTC	CASRPMGRTNYGYTF
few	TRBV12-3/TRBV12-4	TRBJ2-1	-	TGTGCCAGCACCGGGGCGGACACACCCTACAATGAGCAGTTCTTC	CASTGADTPYNEQFF
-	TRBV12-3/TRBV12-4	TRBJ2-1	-	TGTGCCAGCAGTTTACGCCGCGATGGGGTCCCCTCCTACAATGAGCAGTTCTTC	CASSLRRDGVPSYNEQFF
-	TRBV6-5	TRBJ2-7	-	TGTGCCAGCAGTTACTCCGGGAATCTTTACGAGCAGTACTTC	CASSYSGNLYEQYF
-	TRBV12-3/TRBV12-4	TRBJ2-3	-	TGTGCCAGCAGTGGTGGACACTGGGCTACGCAGTATTTT	CASSGGHWATQYF
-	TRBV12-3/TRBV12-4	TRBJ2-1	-	TGTGCCAGCAGTTTAGTAGTCTTCAATGAGCAGTTCTTC	CASSLVVFNEQFF
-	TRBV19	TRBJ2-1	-	TGTGCCAGTAGCCTCGGCGCCGGAGTCGCCAATGAGCAGTTCTTC	CASSLGAGVANEQFF